The source of this TCR beta chain is a study of T-cell reconstitution after alpha-beta-depleted transplantation in children. Unique molecular identifiers were incorporated during preparation of the TCRbeta library. MiXCR was run by TCRdb on the PCR reads, yielding one entry per CDR3 protein. The sample includes about 610,000 distinct CDR3 sequences, 10% to 13% of them seen just once. The source is a human donor who donated a stem cell graft to a child with acute myeloid leukemia. Sequencing used PBMCs from the stem cell graft donor, obtained from the stem cell graft.

The chain's CDR3 is CSARGKPAAITDTQYF. The CDR3 DNA reads TGCAGTGCTAGGGGGAAGCCAGCAGCTATCACAGATACGCAGTATTTT. V is TRBV20-1 and J is TRBJ2-3; D is uncertain. CDR1 DFQATT and CDR2 SNEGSKA come from the germline V gene (reference sequence). V dropped 3 bases and J dropped 2 bases, with 18 bases sitting between them. The CDR3 length is 16 residues.